Reported below is one T cell receptor beta chain. No antigen is known for it. The sample comes from a study of response to subunit inactivated influenza vaccine. Whole-study findings and limits: Few new T cells, the authors suggested, are recruited by each seasonal influenza vaccination.

The CDR3 contains 16 residues. The junction had 10 bases not matched to a gene; V was cut back by 1 base and J by 5 bases. The germline CDR1 and CDR2 sequences are SGHRS and YFSETQ. TCRdb reanalysed the RT-PCR reads using MiXCR and keeps one entry per CDR3 protein. The data show about 500,000 distinct CDR3 sequences, with more than 7% seen just once and about an eighth held by the top ten. This material consisted of PBMCs from blood, taken approximately 25 months after vaccination. The chain is built from TRBV5-1 and TRBJ2-5, with 8 nucleotides matching TRBD1. The sequence was collected from a man aged 50-75 years who received an inactivated influenza vaccine. The CDR3 reads CASSLPRTTGDETQYF. The CDR3 nucleotides read TGCGCCAGCAGCTTGCCACGAACGACAGGGGATGAGACCCAGTACTTC.